Below are 30 T cell receptor beta chains sequenced from a single sample in a study of CD8+ T cells in alopecia areata. Treatment defined: oral pan-JAK inhibitor, 5-10 mg twice daily. As the sequencing template, cDNA was produced by extracting RNA and reverse transcribing it. Repertoires were generated with immunoSEQ multiplex PCR, while TCRdb's copy carries only in-frame clones and drops some. The sample yields more than 200,000 clones, 40% to 55% seen once. The material was CD4+ T cells sorted from blood, obtained around week 37, from a patient treated with tofacitinib. The receptors come from a human donor with alopecia areata.

The chain uses TRBV4-2 and TRBJ2-7, with 7 bases identical to TRBD1. The germline V gene has CDR1 LGHNA and CDR2 YNFKEQ. After removal of 0 bases from V and 2 bases from J, the junction contained 4 bases not matched to a gene. The CDR3 runs to 15 residues. The CDR3 protein is CASSQDKGAPYEQYF. The CDR3 bases are TGTGCCAGCAGCCAAGACAAGGGGGCCCCCTACGAGCAGTACTTC.

V gene TRBV2 combines with J gene TRBJ2-5; 12 bases match TRBD1. Germline loops: CDR1 SNHLY, CDR2 FYNNEI. The junction had 8 bases not matched to a gene; V was cut back by 5 bases and J by 4 bases. The CDR3 spans 16 residues. The DNA for the CDR3 is TGTGCCAGCAGTCGGGACAGGGGGCTCGTGGGAGAGACCCAGTACTTC. Translating gives CASSRDRGLVGETQYF. The full variable domain, in which reference TRBV2 and TRBJ2-5 provide the parts outside the CDR3, is EPEVTQTPSHQVTQMGQEVILRCVPISNHLYFYWYRQILGQKVEFLVSFYNNEISEKSEIFDDQFSVERPDGSNFTLKIRSTKLEDSAMYFCASSRDRGLVGETQYFGPGTRLLVL.

There are many counts of this clone. The CDR3 loop is CASTLSTDLQYF. For the CDR3, the DNA is TGTGCCAGCACCCTGTCTACCGACCTGCAGTATTTT. The chain uses TRBV11-2 and TRBJ2-3; D is undetermined. The CDR3 has 12 amino acids. V dropped 7 bases and J dropped 11 bases, with 16 bases sitting between them. From germline, CDR1 is SGHAT and CDR2 FQNNGV.

The chain is built from TRBV20-1 and TRBJ2-1; TRBD2 might be the D (5 bases). Trimming removed 5 bases at V and 9 bases at J, with 11 bases between. CDR3 length: 11 amino acids. CDR1 is DFQATT and CDR2 is SNEGSKA in the germline V gene (reference sequence). The CDR3 bases are TGCAGTGCTTCTAGGGAGAGTGAGCAGTTCTTC. Translated, it gives CSASRESEQFF.

This sequence joins TRBV27 and TRBJ2-7, with D possibly being TRBD2 (6 bases). V dropped 6 bases and J dropped 4 bases, with 7 bases sitting between them. Germline V lookup: CDR1 MNHEY, CDR2 SMNVEV (reference sequence). There are 11 residues in the CDR3. The chain's CDR3 is CASRGGYEQYF. Here the CDR3 DNA reads TGTGCCAGCAGGGGGGGTTACGAGCAGTACTTC.

The chain employs TRBV11-1 and TRBJ1-1; the D is unclear. The length of the CDR3 is 13 residues. The V end was cut by 2 bases, the J end by 1 base, with 5 bases between. Germline CDR1 reads SGHAT; CDR2 reads FQDESV (reference sequence). In DNA form, the CDR3 reads TGTGCCAGCAGCTTATTTTCGAACACTGAAGCTTTCTTT. Protein: CASSLFSNTEAFF.

This clone has ten or more counts. The chain joins TRBV18 to TRBJ2-7, with D perhaps matching TRBD1 (6 bases). The CDR3 loop spans 14 amino acids. Germline V gene lookup returns CDR1 KGHSH and CDR2 LQKENI. V was trimmed by 2 bases and J by 5 bases, leaving 13 bases between them. CDR3 protein: CASSPAGTSNEQYF. The CDR3 DNA reads as TGTGCCAGCTCACCAGCCGGGACATCGAACGAGCAGTACTTC.

This clone was found a few times. The chain combines TRBV7-2 with TRBJ2-5; no reliable D call. Germline assignment: CDR1 SGHTA and CDR2 FQGNSA. Between the trimmed V and J ends, which lost 5 bases and 5 bases, there was a span of 9 bases. The CDR3 is 12 amino acids. The CDR3 is CASSPRAETQYF. The CDR3 coding sequence is TGTGCCAGCAGCCCACGGGCGGAGACCCAGTACTTC.

The chain recombines TRBV6-6 with TRBJ2-1; D is uncertain. The CDR3 spans 13 residues. The germline V and J ends were trimmed by 5 bases and 12 bases, with 17 bases remaining between them. In germline, CDR1 is MNHNY, CDR2 SVGAGI (reference sequence). The CDR3 DNA is TGTGCCAGCAGTCCCCCCGCGCTGTTCAGGCAGTTCTTC. Amino acid sequence: CASSPPALFRQFF.

This clone was picked up a small number of times. This sequence joins TRBV29-1 and TRBJ1-1; no reliable D call. The ends were cut back, 4 bases at V and 6 bases at J, with 12 bases in the middle. The germline V gene encodes CDR1 SQVTM and CDR2 ANQGSEA. The CDR3 is 12 amino acids. This chain's CDR3 is CSVVKWPSEAFF. In DNA form, the CDR3 reads TGCAGCGTTGTAAAATGGCCTTCTGAAGCTTTCTTT.

With respect to this clone: At one of its ends the junction is not consistent with the germline gene, which may arise from a read error. The rearrangement joins TRBV5-4 to TRBJ2-1; 7 positions agree with TRBD2. Germline-derived CDR1 and CDR2 are SGHNT and YYREEE (reference sequence). The CDR3 contains 14 residues. The CDR3 region is CASSYGRIDNEQFF. CDR3 in DNA: TGCGCCAGCAGCTACGGGAGGATAGACAATGAGCAGTTCTTC.

V usage is TRBV5-4 and J usage is TRBJ2-6; maybe TRBD2 (6 bases). The ends were cut back, 6 bases at V and 4 bases at J, with 14 bases in the middle. The CDR3 runs to 15 residues. Germline-derived CDR1 and CDR2 are SGHNT and YYREEE (reference sequence). In nucleotides, the CDR3 is TGTGCCAGCAACCTTGGAGGGACCGGGGCCAACGTCCTGACTTTC. Amino acids: CASNLGGTGANVLTF. Complete variable domain (other parts from reference TRBV5-4 and TRBJ2-6): ETGVTQSPTHLIKTRGQQVTLRCSSQSGHNTVSWYQQALGQGPQFIFQYYREEENGRGNFPPRFSGLQFPNYSSELNVNALELDDSALYLCASNLGGTGANVLTFGAGSRLTVL.

V gene TRBV28 combines with J gene TRBJ2-7, with 9 positions matching TRBD1. The V segment lost 8 bases and the J segment 1 base; nucleotides outside the gene matches: 9. Germline values: CDR1 MDHEN, CDR2 SYDVKM. This CDR3 comprises 15 residues. For the CDR3, the DNA is TGTGCCAGCCGTCCTGGGACAGGGCGATCCTACGAGCAGTACTTC. It translates to CASRPGTGRSYEQYF. Full variable domain (rest looked up from reference TRBV28 and TRBJ2-7): DVKVTQSSRYLVKRTGEKVFLECVQDMDHENMFWYRQDPGLGLRLIYFSYDVKMKEKGDIPEGYSVSREKKERFSLILESASTNQTSMYLCASRPGTGRSYEQYFGPGTRLTVT.

The chain is built from TRBV5-6 and TRBJ2-7; 9 positions match TRBD1. CDR3 length: 15 amino acids. CDR1 and CDR2 (germline): SGHDT, YYEEEE. With 4 bases clipped from V and 2 bases from J, the junction kept 7 bases outside the gene matches. CDR3 nucleotide sequence: TGTGCCAGCAGCCTCTCCGGGACAGGGACCTACGAGCAGTACTTC. Translated, it gives CASSLSGTGTYEQYF.

This chain links TRBV28 with TRBJ1-1; D might be TRBD1 (6 bases). Germline CDR1 MDHEN, CDR2 SYDVKM. Between the trimmed V and J ends, which lost 6 bases and 2 bases, there was a span of 13 bases. This CDR3 contains 14 residues. The CDR3 nucleotides are TGTGCCAGCAGGGCCCCGGGGGCCAACACTGAAGCTTTCTTT. This codes for CASRAPGANTEAFF.

This clone turned up a few times. The V gene is TRBV27, the J gene TRBJ2-3, with 9 bases matching TRBD1. The V gene end was trimmed by 5 bases and the J gene end by 0 bases; junction bases not matched to a gene: 3. The CDR3 covers 15 residues. Per germline, CDR1 MNHEY and CDR2 SMNVEV (reference sequence). The CDR3 loop reads CASSGDRESTDTQYF. The CDR3 coding sequence is TGTGCCAGCAGTGGGGACAGGGAAAGCACAGATACGCAGTATTTT.

CDR3 sequence: CAWSRRGDYTF. The DNA of the CDR3 is TGTGCCTGGAGTAGACGAGGGGACTACACCTTC. J is TRBJ1-2 and V is TRBV30; tentatively, D is TRBD1 (5 bases). The CDR3 is 11 residues long. V was clipped by 2 bases and J by 10 bases, with 11 bases between them. Germline CDR1 reads GTSNPN; CDR2 reads SVGIG (reference sequence).

This clone was counted a single time. The rearrangement uses TRBV30 and TRBJ2-1, with D perhaps assigned TRBD1 or TRBD2 (5 bases each). This CDR3 is 12 amino acids long. From germline, CDR1 is GTSNPN and CDR2 SVGIG (reference sequence). V lost 3 bases, J lost 10 bases, and 13 bases lay in between. This CDR3 is CAWSRGPGEQFF. CDR3 nucleotide sequence: TGTGCCTGGAGCCGGGGCCCAGGCGAGCAGTTCTTC.

This clone was seen more than once but under ten times. The V and J genes are TRBV7-2 and TRBJ2-1; D ambiguous. Per germline, CDR1 SGHTA and CDR2 FQGNSA. V was pared by 2 bases and J by 9 bases, with 14 bases between. The CDR3 has 14 amino acids. CDR3 nucleotides: TGTGCCAGCAGCTTAATTAGGGCGGAGAGTGAGCAGTTCTTC. Translating gives CASSLIRAESEQFF.

The chain recombines TRBV7-2 with TRBJ1-2; 7 bases align to TRBD1. This CDR3 is built from 15 residues. From germline, CDR1 is SGHTA and CDR2 FQGNSA. Losses at the gene ends were 0 bases for V and 6 bases for J; bases not matched to a gene: 7. The CDR3 DNA sequence: TGTGCCAGCAGCTTAGCCCGGGACAGCGGGGATGGCTACACCTTC. The encoded protein is CASSLARDSGDGYTF.

On this clone itself: Other DNA sequences in the sample encode the same CDR3. This chain links TRBV6-1 with TRBJ2-7, with D maybe TRBD1 (5 bases). V was clipped by 4 bases and J by 4 bases, with 17 bases between them. Germline V gene lookup returns CDR1 MNHNS and CDR2 SASEGT. The length of the CDR3 is 15 residues. This chain's CDR3 is CASSATPRQRYEQYF. In nucleotides, the CDR3 is TGTGCCAGCAGTGCCACTCCTAGACAGCGATACGAGCAGTACTTC.

The J gene is TRBJ2-5, the V gene TRBV5-4, with 10 bases identical to TRBD2. Germline lookup yields CDR1 SGHNT and CDR2 YYREEE (reference sequence). The CDR3 runs 15 residues. The J segment lost 1 base and the V segment lost 4 bases, leaving 4 bases of the junction unmatched. Written as DNA, the CDR3 is TGTGCCAGCAGCCCCACTAGCGGGGCCCAAGAGACCCAGTACTTC. This codes for CASSPTSGAQETQYF.

This clone was counted a few times. The chain has TRBV7-9 and TRBJ2-7; TRBD1 might be the D (5 bases). Trimming stripped 5 bases from V and 4 bases from J, with 9 bases between. The V gene's germline CDR1 is SEHNR and CDR2 FQNEAQ (reference sequence). The CDR3 spans 12 residues. Written as DNA, the CDR3 is TGTGCCAGCAGCGAACAGGAGTACGAGCAGTACTTC. Protein product: CASSEQEYEQYF.

This clone was seen only a few times. This sequence joins TRBV29-1 and TRBJ2-1; possible D gene TRBD1, 5 bases. Trimming pared 3 bases from V and 3 bases from J, leaving 9 bases between. Germline V gene data show CDR1 as SQVTM and CDR2 as ANQGSEA. The CDR3 totals 13 residues. CDR3 protein: CSVDRGFYNEQFF. For the CDR3, the DNA is TGCAGCGTTGATAGGGGTTTCTACAATGAGCAGTTCTTC.

This clone occurred a few times. The gene calls are TRBV30 and TRBJ2-2; D gene ambiguous. CDR3 length: 15 residues. Germline CDR1 and CDR2: GTSNPN and SVGIG (reference sequence). Between the trimmed V and J ends, which lost 4 bases and 0 bases, there was a span of 12 bases. CDR3 nucleotides: TGTGCCTGGACTATCGGGTCTTCGAACACCGGGGAGCTGTTTTTT. This sequence encodes CAWTIGSSNTGELFF.

This clone appeared a few times. V usage is TRBV29-1 and J usage is TRBJ1-2, with 9 bases aligning to TRBD1. This CDR3 is built from 13 residues. Germline loops: CDR1 SQVTM, CDR2 ANQGSEA. Unmatched junction bases numbered 10, after V lost 6 bases and J lost 8 bases. The CDR3 DNA reads TGCAGCGTGGGTCCGGGACAGGGCTTAGGCTACACCTTC. This codes for CSVGPGQGLGYTF.

The chain is built from TRBV11-2 and TRBJ2-3; the match to TRBD2 covers 7 bases. V was clipped by 3 bases and J by 2 bases; unmatched bases: 2. The CDR3 totals 14 residues. Germline V gives CDR1 SGHAT, CDR2 FQNNGV. CDR3 sequence: CASSLAGVTDTQYF. The CDR3 DNA sequence: TGTGCCAGCAGCTTGGCGGGAGTCACAGATACGCAGTATTTT.

CDR3 protein: CASSPIQTSTDTQYF. The CDR3 DNA sequence: TGTGCCAGCTCACCAATACAGACCAGCACAGATACGCAGTATTTT. V usage is TRBV18 and J usage is TRBJ2-3; D not resolved. V was clipped by 2 bases and J by 0 bases, with 9 bases between them. The CDR3 totals 15 residues. Germline CDR1 KGHSH, CDR2 LQKENI.

This clone turned up a few times. The V gene is TRBV28, the J gene TRBJ1-5, with 9 nucleotides matching TRBD1. V shed 4 bases, J shed 7 bases, and the junction held 5 bases outside the gene matches. CDR1 and CDR2 from the germline V gene are MDHEN and SYDVKM. The CDR3 loop spans 14 amino acids. CDR3 bases: TGTGCCAGCAGTTCACCTGACAGGGGGCAGCCCCAGCATTTT. As protein: CASSSPDRGQPQHF. Variable domain in full (rest from reference TRBV28 and TRBJ1-5): DVKVTQSSRYLVKRTGEKVFLECVQDMDHENMFWYRQDPGLGLRLIYFSYDVKMKEKGDIPEGYSVSREKKERFSLILESASTNQTSMYLCASSSPDRGQPQHFGDGTRLSIL.

The chain combines TRBV27 with TRBJ2-3, with 11 bases lining up with TRBD2. CDR3 length: 15 amino acids. Trimming at V came to 4 bases and at J to 7 bases, leaving 7 bases not matched to a gene. Germline loops: CDR1 MNHEY, CDR2 SMNVEV (reference sequence). CDR3 coding DNA: TGTGCCAGCAGTTCCGGACTAGCGGGCCGCAATACGCAGTATTTT. It is translated as CASSSGLAGRNTQYF.